In its sample, the clone carrying this T cell receptor beta chain was seen many times. Its antigen is not known. There were TCR beta CDR3 regions amplified from RNA transcripts. When the TCR CDR3 underwent first-round RT-PCR, the HTBI primer set was used. TCRdb re-called the multiplex PCR reads with MiXCR, one entry per CDR3 protein. The table has approximately 410,000 distinct CDR3 sequences, approximately 15% seen once. The data stem from a study of T cells in Graves' hyperthyroidism and ophthalmopathy. Overall study: Peripheral blood sampling occurred at initial diagnosis, before any treatment. Study results and caveats: Peripheral blood also featured most of the thyroid clonotypes expanded above 0.001.

J was trimmed by 7 bases and V by 0 bases; bases with no gene match: 3. CDR3 size: 15 residues. The V gene's germline CDR1 is MNHEY and CDR2 SVGEGT. The chain has TRBV6-2 or TRBV6-3 and TRBJ2-1, with TRBD1 identical over 10 bases. The sequence derives from a woman younger than 30 with Graves' hyperthyroidism. The sequencing sample was made of blood. Written as DNA, the CDR3 is TGTGCCAGCAGTTACTCGATGGGACAGGGGAATGAGCAGTTCTTC. This encodes CASSYSMGQGNEQFF.